One and the same sample provided the 15 T cell receptor beta chains below, sequenced in a study of PD-1 blockade in mismatch repair-deficient tumors. Assay used: immunoSEQ multiplex PCR; TCRdb lists only in-frame clones, some missing. This table holds about 40,000 clones, roughly 77% found once. Here the sequenced sample was peripheral blood, taken 4 weeks after starting pembrolizumab. The receptors were gathered from an adult with mismatch repair-deficient cancer.

V is TRBV6-6 and J is TRBJ1-1; D not resolved. This CDR3 comprises 13 residues. The V end was cut by 0 bases, the J end by 4 bases, with 6 bases between. Per the germline V gene, CDR1 is MNHNY and CDR2 is SVGAGI (reference sequence). Here the CDR3 DNA reads TGTGCCAGCAGTTACTCAGTGATCACTGAAGCTTTCTTT. Its protein is CASSYSVITEAFF.

The chain is built from TRBV5-6 and TRBJ1-1; D ambiguous. Germline values: CDR1 SGHDT, CDR2 YYEEEE. The CDR3 is made up of 15 amino acids. V was clipped by 0 bases and J by 1 base, with 10 bases between them. The CDR3 region is CASSLETITNTEAFF. The CDR3 DNA follows: TGTGCCAGCAGCTTGGAAACCATAACGAACACTGAAGCTTTCTTT.

CDR3 sequence reads: CASSKDRENTEAFF. The CDR3 DNA is TGTGCCAGCAGCAAAGACAGGGAAAACACTGAAGCTTTCTTT. The chain recombines TRBV5-4 with TRBJ1-1, with TRBD1 matching over 7 bases. CDR3 length equals 14 residues. Unmatched junction bases numbered 5, after V lost 4 bases and J lost 2 bases. Germline lookup yields CDR1 SGHNT and CDR2 YYREEE (reference sequence).

This chain joins TRBV6-5 and TRBJ2-5; the D gene is possibly TRBD2 (7 bases). This CDR3 region has 15 residues. Trimming removed 0 bases at V and 4 bases at J, with 12 bases between. Germline CDR1 and CDR2: MNHEY and SVGAGI. CDR3 in amino acids: CASSYSGAGAETQYF. The CDR3 bases are TGTGCCAGCAGTTACTCGGGGGCGGGAGCAGAGACCCAGTACTTC.

The gene calls are TRBV2 and TRBJ1-4; D is possibly TRBD1 (5 bases). The CDR3 contains 15 residues. Between the trimmed V and J ends, which lost 0 bases and 8 bases, there was a span of 13 bases. Germline-derived CDR1 and CDR2 are SNHLY and FYNNEI. The CDR3 loop reads CASSEAGGAWEKLFF. The CDR3 nucleotides read TGTGCCAGCAGTGAAGCAGGAGGGGCGTGGGAAAAACTGTTTTTT. Supplemented by reference TRBV2 and TRBJ1-4, the full variable domain reads EPEVTQTPSHQVTQMGQEVILRCVPISNHLYFYWYRQILGQKVEFLVSFYNNEISEKSEIFDDQFSVERPDGSNFTLKIRSTKLEDSAMYFCASSEAGGAWEKLFFGSGTQLSVL.

This chain links TRBV5-1 with TRBJ2-7; D remains ambiguous. Germline-derived CDR1 and CDR2 are SGHRS and YFSETQ. Trimming pared 7 bases from V and 7 bases from J, leaving 18 bases between. The CDR3 is 13 amino acids. The CDR3 DNA reads TGCGCCAGCGGGCCTGACCCCGGTACGGAGCAGTACTTC. Residues: CASGPDPGTEQYF.

V gene TRBV4-2 combines with J gene TRBJ2-5, with a weak D call TRBD1 (6 bases). This CDR3 is 15 amino acids long. The V end was cut by 4 bases, the J end by 5 bases, with 17 bases between. The germline CDR1 and CDR2 sequences are LGHNA and YNFKEQ. CDR3 sequence: CASSLIPARGETQYF. The CDR3 nucleotides are TGTGCCAGCAGCCTAATACCCGCGAGGGGGGAGACCCAGTACTTC.

J is TRBJ2-1 and V is TRBV7-8; 7 bases are shared with TRBD2. Germline CDR1 and CDR2: SGHVS and FQNEAQ. Unmatched junction bases numbered 11, after V lost 6 bases and J lost 6 bases. The length of the CDR3 is 15 residues. CDR3 region: CASSIPGTTFNEQFF. CDR3 DNA: TGTGCCAGCAGTATCCCCGGGACTACCTTCAATGAGCAGTTCTTC. Variable domain in full (rest from reference TRBV7-8 and TRBJ2-1): GAGVSQSPRYKVAKRGQDVALRCDPISGHVSLFWYQQALGQGPEFLTYFQNEAQLDKSGLPSDRFFAERPEGSVSTLKIQRTQQEDSAVYLCASSIPGTTFNEQFFGPGTRLTVL.

This clone was detected only a few times. The V and J genes are TRBV15 and TRBJ1-1; D not certain. Germline CDR1 LNHNV, CDR2 YYDKDF (reference sequence). V was cut by 1 base and J by 3 bases, with 9 bases left in between. The CDR3 length is 14 residues. This CDR3 reads CATSRVYEDTEAFF. The DNA of the CDR3 is TGTGCCACCAGCAGAGTGTACGAGGACACTGAAGCTTTCTTT.

The chain carries TRBV29-1 and TRBJ2-3, with D uncertain. With 5 bases removed from V and 0 bases from J, the gap between germline ends came to 3 bases. The CDR3 runs to 11 residues. From germline, CDR1 is SQVTM and CDR2 ANQGSEA. The CDR3 sequence: CSVTSTDTQYF. CDR3 coding DNA: TGCAGCGTTACTAGCACAGATACGCAGTATTTT.

V is TRBV10-2 and J is TRBJ1-5; weak D call: TRBD1 (5 bases). V gave up 6 bases and J gave up 2 bases, with 8 bases separating them. Germline V gene lookup returns CDR1 WSHSY and CDR2 SAAADI. The CDR3 length is 13 residues. CDR3 bases: TGCGCCAGCAGCTGGGGGGGCAATCAGCCCCAGCATTTT. Its protein is CASSWGGNQPQHF.

DNA for the CDR3: TGCGCCAGCAGCCAAGAGGGGGGGACAACGAACACCGGGGAGCTGTTTTTT. Protein product: CASSQEGGTTNTGELFF. The rearrangement joins TRBV4-3 to TRBJ2-2; perhaps TRBD2 as D (7 bases). The CDR3 loop spans 17 amino acids. Trimming shortened V by 0 bases and J by 0 bases, and 11 bases separated the two germline ends. Germline CDR1 is LGHNA and CDR2 is YSLEER.

V is TRBV10-3 and J is TRBJ2-1; perhaps TRBD1 as D (5 bases). The CDR3 totals 12 residues. Trimming left V 4 bases short and J 10 bases short, with 11 bases between. The germline CDR1 and CDR2 sequences are ENHRY and SYGVKD. The DNA of the CDR3 is TGTGCCATCAGTGGGCCAAAGGGGGAGCAGTTCTTC. Translated: CAISGPKGEQFF.

V usage is TRBV18 and J usage is TRBJ1-5; D unresolved. This CDR3 region has 15 residues. CDR1 and CDR2 from the germline V gene are KGHSH and LQKENI. The germline V and J ends were trimmed by 3 bases and 2 bases, with 11 bases remaining between them. The CDR3 spells CASSPQESRNQPQHF. For the CDR3, the DNA is TGTGCCAGCTCACCCCAGGAATCACGCAATCAGCCCCAGCATTTT.

A single count supports this clone. J is TRBJ2-5 and V is TRBV28; 7 bases line up with TRBD2. V shed 2 bases, J shed 4 bases, and the junction held 10 bases outside the gene matches. The CDR3 sequence is 16 residues long. The germline V gene encodes CDR1 MDHEN and CDR2 SYDVKM. CDR3 sequence: CASSLPRQRGLETQYF. CDR3 sequence (DNA): TGTGCCAGCAGTTTACCCCGTCAGCGGGGACTAGAGACCCAGTACTTC.